The clone carrying this T cell receptor (beta chain) has a handful of counts. What it binds is not known. Other DNA sequences in this specimen translate into the identical CDR3. Expressed TCRB transcripts were sequenced, since all the RNA that had been isolated was reverse transcribed. Each sample of naive, central memory or regulatory T cells had, on average, around 3.3 million reads. The data were produced by immunoSEQ multiplex PCR, yet TCRdb's version contains in-frame clones alone and is incomplete. The data show about 650,000 clones, with 9.5% to 15% seen just once and over 0.1% held by the top ten. The data were obtained in a study of beta chain features in type 1 diabetes. Findings and limits, study-wide: Sequencing of cDNA might inflate the share of cells that strongly express TCR. Any role of HLA type in TCRB rearrangement remained unresolved here. Individuals with type 1 diabetes displayed fewer insertions and more deletions at VDJ junctions. TCRB CDR3s were moderately but significantly shorter in Type 1 diabetes patients in all four CD4+ subsets.

From germline, CDR1 is SGHTA and CDR2 FQGNSA. CDR3 length: 13 residues. The germline V and J ends were trimmed by 5 bases and 5 bases, with 12 bases remaining between them. This receptor was identified in a man younger than 45 with type 1 diabetes. Sequencing input: naive CD4+ T cells from blood. The rearrangement uses TRBV7-2 and TRBJ2-5; D remains ambiguous. The CDR3, as DNA: TGTGCCAGCAGCCCAGATAGGCAGGAGACCCAGTACTTC. Residues: CASSPDRQETQYF.